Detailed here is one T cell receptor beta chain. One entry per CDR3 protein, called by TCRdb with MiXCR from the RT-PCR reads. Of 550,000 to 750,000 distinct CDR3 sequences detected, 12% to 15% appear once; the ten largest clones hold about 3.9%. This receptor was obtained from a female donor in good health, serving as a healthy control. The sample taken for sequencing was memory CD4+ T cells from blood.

In nucleotides, the CDR3 is TGTGCCAGCAGCCACAACAGGGACAATGGCTACACCTTC. It codes for CASSHNRDNGYTF. The chain combines TRBV7-2 with TRBJ1-2, with D possibly matching TRBD1 (6 bases). The CDR3 length is 13 residues. The V end was cut by 5 bases, the J end by 6 bases, with 13 bases between. Germline V CDR1 and CDR2: SGHTA, FQGNSA.